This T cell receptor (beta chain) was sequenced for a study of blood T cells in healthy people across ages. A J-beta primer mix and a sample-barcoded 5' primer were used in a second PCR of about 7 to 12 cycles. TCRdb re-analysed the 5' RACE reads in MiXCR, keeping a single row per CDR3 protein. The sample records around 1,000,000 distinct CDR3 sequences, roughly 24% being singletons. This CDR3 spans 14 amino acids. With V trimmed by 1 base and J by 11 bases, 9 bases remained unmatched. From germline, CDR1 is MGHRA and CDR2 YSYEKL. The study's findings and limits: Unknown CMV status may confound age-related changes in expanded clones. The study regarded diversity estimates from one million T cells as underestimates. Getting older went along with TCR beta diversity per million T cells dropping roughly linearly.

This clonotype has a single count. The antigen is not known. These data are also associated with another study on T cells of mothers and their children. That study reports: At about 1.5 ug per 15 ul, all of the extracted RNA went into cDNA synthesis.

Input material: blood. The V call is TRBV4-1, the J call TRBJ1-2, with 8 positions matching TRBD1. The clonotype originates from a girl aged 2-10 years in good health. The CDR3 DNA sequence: TGCGCCAGCAGCCAAGTTAACGGACAGGGTTCGTACACCTTC. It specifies CASSQVNGQGSYTF.